Sequencing of this T cell receptor beta chain was carried out in a study of T cells after yellow fever vaccination. Using its own MiXCR run on the 5' RACE reads, TCRdb lists one record per CDR3 protein. The table shows 450,000 to 550,000 distinct CDR3 sequences, with 15% to 20% occurring only once. Study results and caveats: Across the CD4 and CD8 compartments, a small share of clonotypes was present in both.

About this clonotype itself: The antigen is not known.

The CDR3 sequence is 14 residues long. The V end lost 3 bases, the J end lost 3 bases, and 11 bases lay between the germline ends. This receptor was obtained from a man aged 30-40 years who received the YFV17D yellow fever vaccine. The genes are TRBV12-3 or TRBV12-4 and TRBJ2-5; D gene unclear. The sample here was PBMCs, taken 15 days after the yellow fever booster vaccination. Written as DNA, the CDR3 is TGTGCCAGCAGTTTCCCAGACTCTAAAGAGACCCAGTACTTC. Translation gives CASSFPDSKETQYF.